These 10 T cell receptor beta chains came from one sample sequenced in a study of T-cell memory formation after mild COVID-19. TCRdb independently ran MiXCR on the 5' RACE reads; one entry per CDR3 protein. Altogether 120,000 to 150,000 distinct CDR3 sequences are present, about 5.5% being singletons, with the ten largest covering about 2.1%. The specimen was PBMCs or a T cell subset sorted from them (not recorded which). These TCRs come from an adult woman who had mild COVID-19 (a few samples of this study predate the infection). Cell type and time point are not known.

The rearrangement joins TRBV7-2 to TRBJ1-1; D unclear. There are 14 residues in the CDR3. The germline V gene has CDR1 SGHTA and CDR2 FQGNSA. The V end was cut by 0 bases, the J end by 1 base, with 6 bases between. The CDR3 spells CASSLAWGNTEAFF. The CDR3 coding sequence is TGTGCCAGCAGCTTAGCATGGGGGAACACTGAAGCTTTCTTT. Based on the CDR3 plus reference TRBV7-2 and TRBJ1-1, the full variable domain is GAGVSQSPSNKVTEKGKDVELRCDPISGHTALYWYRQSLGQGLEFLIYFQGNSAPDKSGLPSDRFSAERTGGSVSTLTIQRTQQEDSAVYLCASSLAWGNTEAFFGQGTRLTVV.

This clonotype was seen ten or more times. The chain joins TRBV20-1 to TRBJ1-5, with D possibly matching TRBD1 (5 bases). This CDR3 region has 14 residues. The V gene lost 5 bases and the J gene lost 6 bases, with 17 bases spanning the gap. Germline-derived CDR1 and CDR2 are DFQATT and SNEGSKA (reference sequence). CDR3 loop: CSAGGVGLVQPQHF. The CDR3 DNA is TGCAGTGCTGGGGGGGTCGGGCTGGTTCAGCCCCAGCATTTT.

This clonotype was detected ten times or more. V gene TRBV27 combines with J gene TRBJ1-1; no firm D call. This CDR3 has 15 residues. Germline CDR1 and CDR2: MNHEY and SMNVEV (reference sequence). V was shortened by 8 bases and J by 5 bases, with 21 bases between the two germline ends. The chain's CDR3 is CASSSPTRKLTEAFF. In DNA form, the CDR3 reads TGTGCCAGCTCCTCCCCGACCCGAAAACTAACTGAAGCTTTCTTT.

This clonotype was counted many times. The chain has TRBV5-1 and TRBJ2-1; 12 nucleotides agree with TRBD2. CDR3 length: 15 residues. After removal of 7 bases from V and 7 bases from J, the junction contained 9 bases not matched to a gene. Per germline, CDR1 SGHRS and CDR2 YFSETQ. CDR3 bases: TGCGCCAGCCGAGGACTAGCGGGGCTTGATAATGAGCAGTTCTTC. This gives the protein CASRGLAGLDNEQFF. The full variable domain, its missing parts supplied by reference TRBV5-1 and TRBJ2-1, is KAGVTQTPRYLIKTRGQQVTLSCSPISGHRSVSWYQQTPGQGLQFLFEYFSETQRNKGNFPGRFSGRQFSNSRSEMNVSTLELGDSALYLCASRGLAGLDNEQFFGPGTRLTVL.

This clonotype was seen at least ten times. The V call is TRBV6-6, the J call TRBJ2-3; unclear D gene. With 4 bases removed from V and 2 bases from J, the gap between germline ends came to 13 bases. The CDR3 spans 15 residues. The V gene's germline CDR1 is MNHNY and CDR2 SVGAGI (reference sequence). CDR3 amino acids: CASSFRMTTTDTQYF. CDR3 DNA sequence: TGTGCCAGCAGTTTCCGGATGACAACCACAGATACGCAGTATTTT.

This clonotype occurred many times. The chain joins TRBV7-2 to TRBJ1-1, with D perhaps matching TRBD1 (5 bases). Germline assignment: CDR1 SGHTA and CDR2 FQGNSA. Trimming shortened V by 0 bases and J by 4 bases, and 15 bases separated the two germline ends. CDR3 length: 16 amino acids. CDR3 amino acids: CASSLALSGRGTEAFF. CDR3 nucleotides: TGTGCCAGCAGCTTAGCGCTGAGCGGGAGGGGCACTGAAGCTTTCTTT.

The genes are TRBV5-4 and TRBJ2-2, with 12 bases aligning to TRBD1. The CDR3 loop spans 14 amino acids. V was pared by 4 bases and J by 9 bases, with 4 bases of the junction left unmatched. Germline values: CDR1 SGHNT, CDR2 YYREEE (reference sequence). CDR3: CASSPGTGGRELFF. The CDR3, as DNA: TGTGCCAGCAGCCCCGGGACAGGGGGCCGGGAGCTGTTTTTT.

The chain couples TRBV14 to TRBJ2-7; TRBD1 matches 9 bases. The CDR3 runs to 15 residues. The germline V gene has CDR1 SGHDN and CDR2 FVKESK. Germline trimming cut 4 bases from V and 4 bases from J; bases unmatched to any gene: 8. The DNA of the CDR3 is TGTGCCAGCAGCCGATCGAGGGACAGGGTGTACGAGCAGTACTTC. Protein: CASSRSRDRVYEQYF.

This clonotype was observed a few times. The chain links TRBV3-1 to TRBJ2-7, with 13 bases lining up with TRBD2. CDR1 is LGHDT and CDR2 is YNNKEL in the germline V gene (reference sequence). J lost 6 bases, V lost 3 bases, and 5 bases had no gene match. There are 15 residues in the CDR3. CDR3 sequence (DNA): TGTGCCAGCAGCCAGGGACTAGCGGGACCGGCCGAGCAGTACTTC. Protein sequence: CASSQGLAGPAEQYF.

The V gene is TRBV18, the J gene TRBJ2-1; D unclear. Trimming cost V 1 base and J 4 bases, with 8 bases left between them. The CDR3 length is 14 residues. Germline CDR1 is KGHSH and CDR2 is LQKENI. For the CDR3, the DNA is TGTGCCAGCTCACCACGGGCAGTTTACAATGAGCAGTTCTTC. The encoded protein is CASSPRAVYNEQFF. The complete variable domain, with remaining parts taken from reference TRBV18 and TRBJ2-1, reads NAGVMQNPRHLVRRRGQEARLRCSPMKGHSHVYWYRQLPEEGLKFMVYLQKENIIDESGMPKERFSAEFPKEGPSILRIQQVVRGDSAAYFCASSPRAVYNEQFFGPGTRLTVL.